Listed below are T cell receptor beta chains from one sample, sequenced in a study of blood T cell repertoires in COVID-19. Only in-frame clones appear in the TCRdb table, and some are missing; sequencing was by immunoSEQ multiplex PCR. The repertoire has around 100,000 clones, 70% to 90% of them found once; the top ten carry about 2%. Sample: peripheral blood. These receptor sequences come from a human donor in a cohort sampled during active COVID-19. CDR3s include the opening cysteine and the closing phenylalanine or tryptophan. D genes are given only for firm matches. Rows give clone size only sometimes, using once, few, many, or a class for an expanded clone.

v_call	d_call	j_call	clone_size	cdr3_aa	cdr3_nt
TRBV28	.	TRBJ2-5	.	CASSSGLEETQYF	TGTGCCAGCAGTTCTGGACTGGAAGAGACCCAGTACTTC
TRBV9	.	TRBJ2-7	.	CASSAPGGASTNEQYF	TGTGCCAGCAGCGCCCCCGGGGGAGCCTCGACCAACGAGCAGTACTTC
TRBV2	.	TRBJ2-5	.	CASSRLGTTQETQYF	TGTGCCAGCAGTCGTCTAGGGACAACCCAAGAGACCCAGTACTTC
TRBV28	TRBD2	TRBJ2-7	.	CASSLWREYNEQYF	TGTGCCAGCAGTTTATGGCGGGAGTATAACGAGCAGTACTTC
TRBV29-1	TRBD1	TRBJ1-2	.	CSVEGGQGSYGYTF	TGCAGCGTTGAAGGGGGACAGGGGAGCTATGGCTACACCTTC
TRBV7-3	.	TRBJ1-5	.	CASSLGGGQPQHF	TGTGCCAGCAGCTTAGGGGGCGGGCAGCCCCAGCATTTT
TRBV6-5	TRBD1	TRBJ1-2	.	CASSYHRGQGDYGYTF	TGTGCCAGCAGTTACCATCGGGGACAGGGTGACTATGGCTACACCTTC
TRBV18	.	TRBJ2-1	.	CASSPPSSSRNEQFF	TGTGCCAGCTCACCACCTAGCTCTAGTCGGAATGAGCAGTTCTTC
TRBV4-1	TRBD2	TRBJ2-5	once	CASSQDGTSYEETQYF	TGCGCCAGCAGCCAAGATGGGACTAGTTACGAAGAGACCCAGTACTTC
TRBV28	TRBD2	TRBJ2-3	medium-sized	CASTASGLTDTQYF	TGTGCCAGCACGGCTAGCGGCCTCACAGATACGCAGTATTTT